This entry lists 26 T cell receptor beta chains sequenced from one sample in a study of T cells in Graves' hyperthyroidism and ophthalmopathy. The CDR3 regions of TCR beta were amplified from RNA transcripts. The TCR CDR3 was amplified in a first-round RT-PCR using the HTBI primer set. TCRdb reprocessed the multiplex PCR reads with MiXCR, giving one entry per CDR3 protein. The sample includes some 300,000 distinct CDR3 sequences, approximately 12% of them seen just once. The sample comprised blood. The origin of the receptors is a woman in her thirties with Graves' hyperthyroidism that later progressed to Graves' ophthalmopathy.

With respect to this clonotype: This may be a read error: a much more frequent sequence differs by one nucleotide. The chain links TRBV5-6 to TRBJ2-7, with TRBD2 as a possible D gene (6 bases). The CDR3 covers 13 residues. Per germline, CDR1 SGHDT and CDR2 YYEEEE. Trimming removed 6 bases at V and 2 bases at J, with 12 bases between. CDR3 protein: CASTGGMTYEQYF. CDR3 nucleotides: TGTGCCAGCACCGGGGGTATGACCTACGAGCAGTACTTC.

This clonotype has at least ten counts. The V and J genes are TRBV10-3 and TRBJ2-4, with 12 bases lining up with TRBD2. Germline lookup yields CDR1 ENHRY and CDR2 SYGVKD. V lost 5 bases and J lost 3; bases outside the gene matches: 11. The CDR3 is made up of 18 amino acids. CDR3 sequence: CAISPGLAGTRGKNIQYF. In DNA, the CDR3 is TGTGCCATCAGTCCGGGACTAGCGGGCACCAGGGGCAAAAACATTCAGTACTTC.

At least ten counts were recorded for this clonotype. V and J are TRBV3-1 and TRBJ1-1; 10 bases fit TRBD1. V dropped 8 bases and J dropped 6; count of bases not matched to a gene: 6. The CDR3 sequence is 13 residues long. Germline CDR1 LGHDT, CDR2 YNNKEL (reference sequence). The CDR3 here is CASGRTGGAEAFF. The CDR3 region has the DNA TGTGCCAGCGGCAGGACAGGGGGGGCTGAAGCTTTCTTT. The full variable domain, in which reference TRBV3-1 and TRBJ1-1 provide the parts outside the CDR3, is DTAVSQTPKYLVTQMGNDKSIKCEQNLGHDTMYWYKQDSKKFLKIMFSYNNKELIINETVPNRFSPKSPDKAHLNLHINSLELGDSAVYFCASGRTGGAEAFFGQGTRLTVV.

This clonotype was recorded many times. The V gene is TRBV28, the J gene TRBJ1-2; tentatively, D is TRBD1 (5 bases). The CDR3 extends over 15 amino acids. Deletions cut 6 bases from V and 4 bases from J, with 18 bases between. Germline-derived CDR1 and CDR2 are MDHEN and SYDVKM. As DNA, the CDR3 is TGTGCCAGCAGCAAAGACAGTTCGAGCCTCTATGGCTACACCTTC. Encoded protein: CASSKDSSSLYGYTF.

This clonotype was seen repeatedly, ten times or more. The V gene is TRBV6-2 or TRBV6-3, the J gene TRBJ2-5, with D perhaps being TRBD1 or TRBD2 (5 bases each). CDR3 size: 14 residues. Trimming removed 0 bases from V and 2 bases from J, with 7 bases in between. Germline lookup yields CDR1 MNHEY and CDR2 SVGEGT. This CDR3 is CASSYSGPQETQYF. The CDR3 coding sequence is TGTGCCAGCAGTTACTCGGGACCACAAGAGACCCAGTACTTC.

This clonotype showed up many times. The J gene is TRBJ2-7, the V gene TRBV12-3 or TRBV12-4; TRBD2 is a possible D gene (6 bases). The CDR3 is 13 amino acids. Trimming stripped 8 bases from V and 4 bases from J, with 15 bases between. The CDR3 DNA follows: TGTGCCAGCCGAGCGGGTTCCACTTACGAGCAGTACTTC. Residues: CASRAGSTYEQYF.

In its sample, this clonotype was seen many times. The chain uses TRBV20-1 and TRBJ2-5; TRBD2 matches 7 bases. This CDR3 region has 13 residues. V lost 6 bases to trimming and J lost 2 bases; unmatched junction nucleotides: 6. The germline CDR1 and CDR2 sequences are DFQATT and SNEGSKA (reference sequence). This chain's CDR3 is CSASGVLQETQYF. Here the CDR3 DNA reads TGCAGTGCCAGCGGGGTACTACAAGAGACCCAGTACTTC.

This clonotype was seen at least ten times. The rearrangement links TRBV27 to TRBJ1-5, with TRBD1 identical over 8 bases. CDR3 size: 15 residues. Germline V gene lookup returns CDR1 MNHEY and CDR2 SMNVEV (reference sequence). Germline trimming cut 5 bases from V and 0 bases from J; bases unmatched to any gene: 3. In nucleotides, the CDR3 is TGTGCCAGCAGTGGACAGGGCCTTAGCAATCAGCCCCAGCATTTT. As protein: CASSGQGLSNQPQHF.

This clonotype was counted at least ten times. V and J are TRBV6-7 and TRBJ2-1; D gene uncertain. TRBV6-7 is an ORF, and what it does is uncertain. The CDR3 is made up of 12 amino acids. V lost 0 bases, J lost 10 bases, and 7 bases lay in between. The CDR3 nucleotides read TGTGCCAGCAGTTACTCCCCCGAGGAGCAGTTCTTC. Its protein is CASSYSPEEQFF.

This clonotype was detected only once. J is TRBJ2-1 and V is TRBV20-1; D is unclear. V was cut by 4 bases and J by 7 bases, with 8 bases left in between. The CDR3 loop spans 11 amino acids. Germline values: CDR1 DFQATT, CDR2 SNEGSKA (reference sequence). CDR3 in DNA: TGCAGTGCTAAAGGGCAGAATGAGCAGTTCTTC. It is translated as CSAKGQNEQFF.

In this sample, this clonotype turned up many times. V usage is TRBV19 and J usage is TRBJ1-1; D unresolved. Trimming took 5 bases from V and 7 from J, leaving 14 bases between them. The germline V gene encodes CDR1 LNHDA and CDR2 SQIVND (reference sequence). The CDR3 totals 13 residues. CDR3 bases: TGTGCCAGTAGTGAGGTGCCTGCATATGAAGCTTTCTTT. It yields the protein CASSEVPAYEAFF.

This clonotype occurred many times. The chain combines TRBV7-6 with TRBJ2-1; the D is unclear. V lost 2 bases to trimming and J lost 6 bases, with 8 bases between them. Germline V gene data show CDR1 as SGHVS and CDR2 as FNYEAQ. The length of the CDR3 is 13 residues. CDR3 nucleotides: TGTGCCAGCAGCTTATTCGGGTCCAATGAGCAGTTCTTC. Encoded protein: CASSLFGSNEQFF.

Notes on this clonotype: The junction and the germline gene differ at one end; a read error may be behind it. CDR3 in DNA: TGCGGTGCTCGACTAGCGGGAGGGTCTGGGACCTACAATGAGCAGTTCTTC. It specifies CGARLAGGSGTYNEQFF. V is TRBV20-1 and J is TRBJ2-1; 14 bases map to TRBD2. The V gene's germline CDR1 is DFQATT and CDR2 SNEGSKA (reference sequence). This CDR3 is 17 amino acids long.

This clonotype was observed at least ten times. The rearrangement uses TRBV7-2 and TRBJ2-7; 9 bases match TRBD2. The CDR3 is made up of 14 amino acids. V lost 5 bases and J lost 4; bases outside the gene matches: 6. The germline V gene has CDR1 SGHTA and CDR2 FQGNSA. The CDR3 DNA sequence: TGTGCCAGCAGCCCTAGCGGGGCACTTTACGAGCAGTACTTC. This gives the protein CASSPSGALYEQYF.

This clonotype appeared many times. J is TRBJ2-5 and V is TRBV7-2; D is uncertain. V gave up 3 bases and J gave up 4 bases, with 12 bases separating them. This CDR3 is built from 14 residues. Germline V gene sequence: CDR1 SGHTA, CDR2 FQGNSA. CDR3 DNA: TGTGCCAGCAGCTTTAGTATAGGAGCAGAGACCCAGTACTTC. It is translated as CASSFSIGAETQYF.

This clonotype came up many times. This chain connects TRBV13 to TRBJ2-5; D is perhaps TRBD1 (6 bases). This CDR3 is built from 11 residues. CDR1 and CDR2 from the germline V gene are PRHDT and FYEKMQ (reference sequence). The V gene lost 5 bases and the J gene lost 5 bases, with 6 bases spanning the gap. The CDR3, as DNA: TGTGCCAGCAGCACAGGGGAGACCCAGTACTTC. It encodes CASSTGETQYF.

The rearrangement links TRBV7-2 to TRBJ2-7; no clear D gene. Trimming pared 4 bases from V and 2 bases from J, leaving 6 bases between. Germline V gives CDR1 SGHTA, CDR2 FQGNSA. The CDR3 extends over 12 amino acids. The CDR3 region has the DNA TGTGCCAGCAGCTGGTTCCCCTACGAGCAGTACTTC. Encoded protein: CASSWFPYEQYF.

This clonotype was seen repeatedly, ten times or more. The chain carries TRBV2 and TRBJ1-5; D remains unclear. Germline loops: CDR1 SNHLY, CDR2 FYNNEI. The V end lost 6 bases, the J end lost 7 bases, and 13 bases lay between the germline ends. This CDR3 contains 13 residues. The CDR3 sequence is CASSKTGTQPQHF. In DNA form, the CDR3 reads TGTGCCAGCAGCAAGACGGGTACCCAGCCCCAGCATTTT. Using reference TRBV2 and TRBJ1-5 for the parts outside the CDR3, the full variable domain is EPEVTQTPSHQVTQMGQEVILRCVPISNHLYFYWYRQILGQKVEFLVSFYNNEISEKSEIFDDQFSVERPDGSNFTLKIRSTKLEDSAMYFCASSKTGTQPQHFGDGTRLSIL.

In this sample, this clonotype turned up many times. J is TRBJ1-5 and V is TRBV6-2 or TRBV6-3; TRBD1 might be the D (5 bases). This CDR3 spans 16 amino acids. Trimming stripped 3 bases from V and 2 bases from J, with 14 bases between. CDR1 and CDR2 (germline): MNHEY, SVGEGT. The CDR3 DNA sequence: TGTGCCAGCAGTTATACCGGGACCAGGGGCAATCAGCCCCAGCATTTT. Protein sequence: CASSYTGTRGNQPQHF.

This clonotype was recorded a few times. This chain joins TRBV27 and TRBJ2-5; D gene ambiguous. The CDR3 runs to 15 residues. Per the germline V gene, CDR1 is MNHEY and CDR2 is SMNVEV (reference sequence). The V end lost 6 bases, the J end lost 5 bases, and 19 bases lay between the germline ends. CDR3 DNA sequence: TGTGCCAGCAGAAGGACCGGGTCCTCCCTGGAGACCCAGTACTTC. Residues: CASRRTGSSLETQYF.

Many counts were recorded for this clonotype. The genes are TRBV30 and TRBJ2-3; TRBD2 aligns across 12 bases. CDR3 length: 18 amino acids. Trimming cost V 4 bases and J 2 bases; bases outside gene matches: 13. The V gene's germline CDR1 is GTSNPN and CDR2 SVGIG (reference sequence). The CDR3 DNA sequence: TGTGCCTGGAATCGCCTAGCGGGAGGGGTGGGATACACAGATACGCAGTATTTT. Residues: CAWNRLAGGVGYTDTQYF.

In this sample, this clonotype turned up a few times. The CDR3, as DNA: TGTGCCAGCAGCTTTAGTCCGGATCGAGACCAAGAGACCCAGTACTTC. Amino acids: CASSFSPDRDQETQYF. This sequence joins TRBV5-4 and TRBJ2-5; no clear D gene. Trimming took off 2 bases at V and 0 bases at J, with 14 bases between the two ends. Germline-derived CDR1 and CDR2 are SGHNT and YYREEE (reference sequence). CDR3 length: 16 residues.

This chain uses TRBV19 with TRBJ2-1; D call uncertain. The CDR3 is made up of 12 amino acids. Germline lookup yields CDR1 LNHDA and CDR2 SQIVND (reference sequence). Trimming pared 3 bases from V and 8 bases from J, leaving 8 bases between. The CDR3 DNA sequence: TGTGCCAGTAGTATCCCTTGGGATGAGCAGTTCTTC. Its protein product is CASSIPWDEQFF.

This clonotype was detected many times. The chain employs TRBV18 and TRBJ1-1; a weak D match, TRBD1 (6 bases). The CDR3 loop spans 15 amino acids. The germline CDR1 and CDR2 sequences are KGHSH and LQKENI. V lost 4 bases to trimming and J lost 4 bases, with 16 bases between them. CDR3 coding DNA: TGTGCCAGCTCACTGATCGACAGGAGGGCCACTGAAGCTTTCTTT. Translation: CASSLIDRRATEAFF. Full variable domain (outside the CDR3, taken from reference TRBV18 and TRBJ1-1): NAGVMQNPRHLVRRRGQEARLRCSPMKGHSHVYWYRQLPEEGLKFMVYLQKENIIDESGMPKERFSAEFPKEGPSILRIQQVVRGDSAAYFCASSLIDRRATEAFFGQGTRLTVV.

There are many counts of this clonotype. This sequence joins TRBV5-1 and TRBJ2-6; TRBD2 aligns across 7 bases. CDR3 length equals 18 residues. CDR1 and CDR2 from the germline V gene are SGHRS and YFSETQ. The V and J ends lost 1 base and 2 bases, in that order; junction bases with no gene match: 9. The CDR3 region is CASSLSAGTRTGANVLTF. CDR3 sequence (DNA): TGCGCCAGCAGCTTGTCAGCGGGGACCCGGACTGGGGCCAACGTCCTGACTTTC.

This clonotype was counted ten times or more. The chain is built from TRBV7-2 and TRBJ2-5; D is undetermined. Germline loops: CDR1 SGHTA, CDR2 FQGNSA. Trimming cost V 1 base and J 1 base, with 4 bases left between them. This CDR3 spans 13 amino acids. The CDR3 region has the DNA TGTGCCAGCAGCTTAGACAGCCAAGAGACCCAGTACTTC. Amino acids: CASSLDSQETQYF.